Shown below are 10 T cell receptor beta chains from a single sample sequenced in a study of blood T cell repertoires in COVID-19. This table comes from immunoSEQ multiplex PCR, and its TCRdb copy is limited to in-frame clones, with some not included. Of about 11,000 clones in the sample, 90% were seen once. The sample was peripheral blood. The receptors here all came from a human donor in a cohort sampled during active COVID-19.

J is TRBJ1-2 and V is TRBV18; D remains ambiguous. This CDR3 has 13 amino acids. Trimming stripped 3 bases from V and 5 bases from J, with 10 bases between. Per germline, CDR1 KGHSH and CDR2 LQKENI. The CDR3 DNA sequence: TGTGCCAGCTCACCCAGGCTAACGTATGGCTACACCTTC. Translating it yields CASSPRLTYGYTF. Full variable domain (rest looked up from reference TRBV18 and TRBJ1-2): NAGVMQNPRHLVRRRGQEARLRCSPMKGHSHVYWYRQLPEEGLKFMVYLQKENIIDESGMPKERFSAEFPKEGPSILRIQQVVRGDSAAYFCASSPRLTYGYTFGSGTRLTVV.

This clone appeared a few times. The chain couples TRBV7-2 to TRBJ2-7; 7 nucleotides line up with TRBD1. Germline V gene data show CDR1 as SGHTA and CDR2 as FQGNSA. Germline trimming cut 2 bases from V and 5 bases from J; bases unmatched to any gene: 9. The length of the CDR3 is 15 residues. The CDR3 loop is CASSLTAGGRHEQYF. CDR3 in DNA: TGTGCCAGCAGCTTAACGGCAGGGGGTCGGCACGAGCAGTACTTC.

The chain uses TRBV18 and TRBJ1-1; a possible D gene is TRBD1 (5 bases). This CDR3 is 14 amino acids long. V was cut by 3 bases and J by 2 bases, with 10 bases left in between. Germline CDR1 KGHSH, CDR2 LQKENI. CDR3 in amino acids: CASSPSGANTEAFF. In nucleotides, the CDR3 is TGTGCCAGCTCACCTAGCGGGGCAAACACTGAAGCTTTCTTT. The full variable domain, its missing parts supplied by reference TRBV18 and TRBJ1-1, is NAGVMQNPRHLVRRRGQEARLRCSPMKGHSHVYWYRQLPEEGLKFMVYLQKENIIDESGMPKERFSAEFPKEGPSILRIQQVVRGDSAAYFCASSPSGANTEAFFGQGTRLTVV.

The chain combines TRBV5-4 with TRBJ1-3, with a weak D call TRBD1 (5 bases). This CDR3 is built from 15 residues. Germline CDR1 SGHNT, CDR2 YYREEE (reference sequence). V was clipped by 4 bases and J by 2 bases, with 13 bases between them. The CDR3 protein is CASSPDILTGNTIYF. The CDR3 DNA is TGTGCCAGCAGCCCGGACATACTCACTGGAAACACCATATATTTT. The variable domain in full, completed from reference TRBV5-4 and TRBJ1-3, reads ETGVTQSPTHLIKTRGQQVTLRCSSQSGHNTVSWYQQALGQGPQFIFQYYREEENGRGNFPPRFSGLQFPNYSSELNVNALELDDSALYLCASSPDILTGNTIYFGEGSWLTVV.

This clone has only one observation. Other DNA sequences in this specimen translate into the identical CDR3. The chain is built from TRBV3-1 (or the pseudogene TRBV3-2) and TRBJ1-2, with TRBD1 as a possible D gene (6 bases). Per germline, CDR1 LGHDT and CDR2 YNNKEL (reference sequence). The CDR3 has 13 residues. Between the trimmed V and J ends, which lost 4 bases and 4 bases, there was a span of 10 bases. In DNA, the CDR3 is TGTGCCAGCAGCCGACAGGAGTCCTATGGCTACACCTTC. Residues: CASSRQESYGYTF.

This rearrangement joins TRBV7-6 to TRBJ1-4; D perhaps matches TRBD1 (6 bases). The length of the CDR3 is 14 residues. V was shortened by 5 bases and J by 6 bases, with 13 bases between the two germline ends. Germline V gene lookup returns CDR1 SGHVS and CDR2 FNYEAQ. The CDR3 DNA follows: TGTGCCAGCAGCCCCCGGGCAGGGGATGAAAAACTGTTTTTT. This sequence encodes CASSPRAGDEKLFF. Full variable domain (missing parts from reference TRBV7-6 and TRBJ1-4): GAGVSQSPRYKVTKRGQDVALRCDPISGHVSLYWYRQALGQGPEFLTYFNYEAQQDKSGLPNDRFSAERPEGSISTLTIQRTEQRDSAMYRCASSPRAGDEKLFFGSGTQLSVL.

V is TRBV5-1 and J is TRBJ1-3; no firm D call. The CDR3 is made up of 14 amino acids. Per germline, CDR1 SGHRS and CDR2 YFSETQ. V gave up 4 bases and J gave up 1 base, with 9 bases separating them. CDR3 sequence: CASSPEGSGNTIYF. DNA of the CDR3: TGCGCCAGCAGCCCAGAGGGTTCTGGAAACACCATATATTTT. The entire variable domain, with the rest obtained from reference TRBV5-1 and TRBJ1-3, is as follows: KAGVTQTPRYLIKTRGQQVTLSCSPISGHRSVSWYQQTPGQGLQFLFEYFSETQRNKGNFPGRFSGRQFSNSRSEMNVSTLELGDSALYLCASSPEGSGNTIYFGEGSWLTVV.

The chain uses TRBV20-1 and TRBJ2-1, with D unclear. V lost 6 bases and J lost 4, with 4 bases in between. CDR1 is DFQATT, CDR2 SNEGSKA, per germline (reference sequence). This CDR3 is built from 10 residues. CDR3 sequence reads: CSAKYNEQFF. The DNA for the CDR3 is TGCAGTGCCAAATACAATGAGCAGTTCTTC.

This chain uses TRBV29-1 with TRBJ1-1, with 12 bases fitting TRBD1. CDR1 is SQVTM and CDR2 is ANQGSEA in the germline V gene. V dropped 5 bases and J dropped 5; count of bases not matched to a gene: 12. The CDR3 covers 16 residues. DNA for the CDR3: TGCAGCGTTCAGGTGGGACAGGGGGCGCCGAGGACTGAAGCTTTCTTT. It yields the protein CSVQVGQGAPRTEAFF.

V and J are TRBV28 and TRBJ1-6, with 9 bases matching TRBD1. This CDR3 is 15 amino acids long. Trimming took 4 bases from V and 9 from J; bases not matched to a gene: 7. Germline lookup yields CDR1 MDHEN and CDR2 SYDVKM. CDR3 coding DNA: TGTGCCAGCAGTTCACCGGGACAGGGAACTTCACCCCTCCACTTT. Translation: CASSSPGQGTSPLHF.